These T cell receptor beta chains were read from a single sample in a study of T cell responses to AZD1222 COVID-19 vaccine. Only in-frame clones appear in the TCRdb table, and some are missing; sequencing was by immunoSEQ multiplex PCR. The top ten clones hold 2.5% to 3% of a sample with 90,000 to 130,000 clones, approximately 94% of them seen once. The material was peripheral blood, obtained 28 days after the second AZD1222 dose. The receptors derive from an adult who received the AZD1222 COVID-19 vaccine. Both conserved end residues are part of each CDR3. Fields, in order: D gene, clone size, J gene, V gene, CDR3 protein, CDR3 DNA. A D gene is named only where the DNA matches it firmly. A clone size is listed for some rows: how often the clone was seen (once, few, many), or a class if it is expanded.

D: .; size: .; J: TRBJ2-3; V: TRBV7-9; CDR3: CASSLESTDTQYF; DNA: TGTGCCAGCAGCTTAGAGAGCACAGATACGCAGTATTTT
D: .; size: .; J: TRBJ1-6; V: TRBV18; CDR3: CASSPGASSYNSPLHF; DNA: TGTGCCAGCTCACCAGGAGCGAGCTCCTATAATTCACCCCTCCACTTT
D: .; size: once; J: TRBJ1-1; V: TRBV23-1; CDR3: CPPRYTEAFF; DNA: TGTCCCCCGAGATATACTGAAGCTTTCTTT
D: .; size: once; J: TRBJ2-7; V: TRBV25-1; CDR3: CASSLGDGAYEQYF; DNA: TGTGCCAGCAGTTTGGGGGACGGAGCCTACGAGCAGTACTTC
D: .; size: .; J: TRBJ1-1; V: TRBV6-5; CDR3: CASSYSGVNTEAFF; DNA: TGTGCCAGCAGTTACTCGGGGGTCAACACTGAAGCTTTCTTT
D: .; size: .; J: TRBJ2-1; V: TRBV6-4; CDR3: CASSDAGYNEQFF; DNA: TGTGCCAGCAGTGACGCCGGCTACAATGAGCAGTTCTTC
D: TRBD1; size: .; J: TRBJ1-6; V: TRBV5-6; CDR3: CASSHGQDYNSPLHF; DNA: TGTGCCAGCAGCCACGGACAGGACTATAATTCACCCCTCCACTTT
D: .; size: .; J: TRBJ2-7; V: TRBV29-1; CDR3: CSVGGYEQYF; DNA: TGCAGCGTTGGAGGGTACGAGCAGTACTTC
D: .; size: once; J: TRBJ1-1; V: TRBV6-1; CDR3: CASSEASTANTEAFF; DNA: TGTGCCAGCAGTGAAGCTTCGACGGCTAACACTGAAGCTTTCTTT
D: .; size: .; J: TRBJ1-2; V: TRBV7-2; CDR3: CASSLLADDYGYTF; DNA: TGTGCCAGCAGCTTATTGGCCGACGACTATGGCTACACCTTC
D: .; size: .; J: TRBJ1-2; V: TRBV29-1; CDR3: CSVAFVTGNYGYTF; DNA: TGCAGCGTTGCGTTTGTCACGGGAAACTATGGCTACACCTTC